This T cell receptor beta chain was observed in a study of CD8 T cells in ankylosing spondylitis. Study-wide findings and caveats: Apparently characteristic of ankylosing spondylitis blood was a TCR beta motif (roughly eight highly homologous variants). Past studies reported some motif variants in reactive arthritis synovial fluid and blood.

TCRdb passed the 5' RACE reads through MiXCR, listing each CDR3 protein once. The sample carries roughly 180,000 distinct CDR3 sequences, around a tenth recorded once. This clonotype was found a few times. Its antigen is as yet unknown. The V and J ends lost 7 bases and 2 bases respectively, with 8 bases between them. This CDR3 has 13 amino acids. Germline loops: CDR1 MNHEY, CDR2 SVGEGT. Sequenced: blood, either unsorted or a sorted T cell fraction (not recorded which). The source of this sequence is a female donor with ankylosing spondylitis or in good health (not recorded which). The genes are TRBV6-2 or TRBV6-3 and TRBJ2-2; D is uncertain. This CDR3 reads CASINTNTGELFF. CDR3 nucleotides: TGTGCCAGCATAAATACAAACACCGGGGAGCTGTTTTTT.